A single sample gave rise to the 22 T cell receptor beta chains below, sequenced in a study of blood T cells in healthy people across ages (dated by TCRdb to about 2015). Library generation was performed with 5' RACE. Sequencing was carried out with an Illumina HiSeq 2500. The second PCR ran for about 7 to 11 cycles and used a J-beta primer mix along with a sample-barcoded 5' primer. TCRdb trimmed the raw reads at Q25, called clones with MiXCR and kept productive beta chains. Rows matching on CDR3 protein sequence are summarized as one entry with the most common DNA and genes. The sample table holds over 700,000 distinct CDR3 sequences, of which around a quarter were seen once. 9.4% of the sample rests with the top ten. These data were also filed under a second study, of T cells of mothers and their children.

The material sequenced was blood. The receptor set was obtained from a boy between 5 and 17 years old in good health.

This clonotype showed up just a few times. The CDR3 here is CASSSGQINEQFF. In DNA form, the CDR3 reads TGTGCCAGCAGTAGCGGCCAGATCAATGAGCAGTTCTTC. The chain uses TRBV11-2 and TRBJ2-5; the D gene is possibly TRBD2 (6 bases). With the DNA end fitting TRBJ2-1 better, the J assignment may be wrong. Germline loops: CDR1 SGHAT, CDR2 FQNNGV. This CDR3 is 13 amino acids long.

This clonotype turned up a few times. The genes are TRBV2 and TRBJ2-5; 10 bases map to TRBD2. The J call may not be correct, given that the DNA end is closer to TRBJ2-1. CDR1 and CDR2 from the germline V gene are SNHLY and FYNNEI. CDR3 length: 16 amino acids. CDR3 residues: CASSDVAGGLGGEQFF. CDR3 nucleotides: TGTGCCAGCAGTGATGTAGCGGGAGGCCTAGGAGGTGAGCAGTTCTTC.

The sample holds a few counts of this clonotype. The chain carries TRBV5-5 and TRBJ2-5; D may match TRBD1 or TRBD2 (6 bases each). The CDR3 has 15 amino acids. The germline V gene encodes CDR1 SGHKS and CDR2 YYEKEE (reference sequence). Trimming left V 0 bases short and J 4 bases short, with 13 bases between. This CDR3 is CASSLVAGEVETQYF. The CDR3 nucleotides are TGTGCCAGCAGCTTGGTCGCAGGGGAGGTAGAGACCCAGTACTTC.

This clonotype was seen a few times. This chain links TRBV2 with TRBJ2-5, with a possible D match to TRBD2 (6 bases). Germline CDR1 is SNHLY and CDR2 is FYNNEI. The ends were cut back, 4 bases at V and 3 bases at J, with 15 bases in the middle. The CDR3 extends over 15 amino acids. The CDR3 region has the DNA TGTGCCAGCAGTGTTGAGGAGGGCCTGAAAGAGACCCAGTACTTC. Translation gives CASSVEEGLKETQYF.

The gene calls are TRBV5-5 and TRBJ2-5; 7 nucleotides match TRBD1. With 2 bases clipped from V and 5 bases from J, the junction kept 9 bases outside the gene matches. The CDR3 length is 15 residues. CDR1 is SGHKS and CDR2 is YYEKEE in the germline V gene (reference sequence). Here the CDR3 DNA reads TGTGCCAGCAGCTTTTGGGACAGCGCTAGCGAGACCCAGTACTTC. Amino acid sequence: CASSFWDSASETQYF.

This chain links TRBV11-2 with TRBJ2-5; 10 nucleotides align to TRBD2. The CDR3 is 14 amino acids. Trimming removed 9 bases from V and 4 bases from J; junction bases left unmatched: 8. Germline CDR1 is SGHAT and CDR2 is FQNNGV. The CDR3 DNA is TGTGCCAGTTTAGCGGGGGGCGTCGGAGAGACCCAGTACTTC. Its translation: CASLAGGVGETQYF.

V and J are TRBV7-8 and TRBJ2-6, with a weak D call TRBD2 (5 bases). Germline V CDR1 and CDR2: SGHVS, FQNEAQ. V lost 8 bases and J 0 bases, leaving 17 bases between the germline ends. The CDR3 covers 17 residues. DNA for the CDR3: TGTGCCAGCCAAAGGAGCGGTCCAGGCTCTGGGGCCAACGTCCTGACTTTC. Its translation is CASQRSGPGSGANVLTF.

This clonotype was observed a few times. This chain's CDR3 is CASSLAGPSSYEQYF. The CDR3 DNA follows: TGTGCCAGCAGTTTGGCGGGTCCAAGTTCCTACGAGCAGTACTTC. The rearrangement joins TRBV12-3 or TRBV12-4 to TRBJ2-7, with D possibly TRBD2 on 5 matching bases. This CDR3 spans 15 amino acids. Trimming took 3 bases from V and 1 from J, leaving 13 bases between them.

This clonotype was found a few times. One junction end disagrees with the germline gene, perhaps due to a read error. The V gene is TRBV9, the J gene TRBJ2-1; D is undetermined. This CDR3 has 17 residues. Germline V CDR1 and CDR2: SGDLS, YYNGEE. For the CDR3, the DNA is TGTGCCGGCAGCGTAAGTTGGGCCCAAGAAACGGAAAATGAGCAGTTCTTC. Translated, it gives CAGSVSWAQETENEQFF.

The chain employs TRBV2 and TRBJ2-3; tentatively, D is TRBD2 (5 bases). V was pared by 0 bases and J by 3 bases, with 10 bases between. Germline values: CDR1 SNHLY, CDR2 FYNNEI. The CDR3 is made up of 15 amino acids. In nucleotides, the CDR3 is TGTGCCAGCAGTGAAGCGGCGGGCTCAACAGATACGCAGTATTTT. Its protein product is CASSEAAGSTDTQYF.

In DNA form, the CDR3 reads TGTGCCAGCTCACCACCCAGCGGGCAGGCAGATACGCAGTATTTT. Its translation: CASSPPSGQADTQYF. This chain links TRBV18 with TRBJ2-3; D might be TRBD2 (6 bases). Germline V CDR1 and CDR2: KGHSH, LQKENI. CDR3 length equals 15 residues. V was clipped by 0 bases and J by 4 bases, with 11 bases between them.

On this clonotype itself: A far larger clone is just one base off, so this is likely a read error. J is TRBJ2-5 and V is TRBV7-9, with TRBD1 matching 7 bases. The V gene end was trimmed by 2 bases and the J gene end by 5 bases; junction bases not matched to a gene: 2. Per the germline V gene, CDR1 is SEHNR and CDR2 is FQNEAQ (reference sequence). There are 13 residues in the CDR3. The CDR3, as DNA: TGTGCCAGCAGCTTAACAGGGGACGAGACCCAGTACTTC. It translates to CASSLTGDETQYF.

This clonotype turned up a few times. The rearrangement joins TRBV4-2 to TRBJ2-4, with TRBD2 as a possible D gene (5 bases). CDR3 length equals 16 residues. Germline V gives CDR1 LGHNA, CDR2 YNFKEQ. V was clipped by 2 bases and J by 0 bases, with 11 bases between them. The CDR3 here is CASSQSYREAKNIQYF. The CDR3, as DNA: TGTGCCAGCAGCCAATCGTACCGGGAAGCCAAAAACATTCAGTACTTC.

This clonotype was seen only a few times. This rearrangement joins TRBV29-1 to TRBJ2-2; TRBD2 agrees at 7 bases. Looked up from germline, CDR1 is SQVTM and CDR2 is ANQGSEA. The CDR3 has 13 amino acids. The junction had 7 bases not matched to a gene; V was cut back by 7 bases and J by 5 bases. CDR3 residues: CSGGGRETGELFF. In nucleotides, the CDR3 is TGCAGCGGGGGCGGGAGAGAGACCGGGGAGCTGTTTTTT.

The chain joins TRBV5-1 to TRBJ2-1; D uncertain. The germline V gene encodes CDR1 SGHRS and CDR2 YFSETQ. The CDR3 spans 16 residues. Trimming took off 1 base at V and 0 bases at J, with 11 bases between the two ends. As DNA, the CDR3 is TGCGCCAGCAGCTTGCTTGGCGCCAGCTCCTACAATGAGCAGTTCTTC. Encoded protein: CASSLLGASSYNEQFF.

This chain connects TRBV4-3 to TRBJ1-1; no firm D call. Germline-derived CDR1 and CDR2 are LGHNA and YSLEER. The CDR3 spans 18 residues. The germline V and J ends were trimmed by 0 bases and 6 bases, with 23 bases remaining between them. CDR3 nucleotide sequence: TGCGCCAGCAGCCAAGATGGCCCTATCGGTCAGGAGAAACCTGAAGCTTTCTTT. This encodes CASSQDGPIGQEKPEAFF.

CDR3 sequence (DNA): TGTGCCACCAGCGTCGGGGGTAGCACAGATACGCAGTATTTT. Amino acid sequence: CATSVGGSTDTQYF. This chain uses TRBV15 with TRBJ2-3, with a weak D call TRBD2 (6 bases). The CDR3 spans 14 residues. Germline CDR1 and CDR2: LNHNV and YYDKDF (reference sequence). Trimming pared 5 bases from V and 0 bases from J, leaving 9 bases between.

The V and J genes are TRBV9 and TRBJ1-2; 9 bases line up with TRBD1. From germline, CDR1 is SGDLS and CDR2 YYNGEE. This CDR3 region has 17 residues. With 3 bases clipped from V and 1 base from J, the junction kept 10 bases outside the gene matches. CDR3 residues: CASSAPRPGQGNYGYTF. CDR3 nucleotides: TGTGCCAGCAGCGCCCCTCGACCGGGACAGGGTAACTATGGCTACACCTTC. The whole variable domain, remainder taken from reference TRBV9 and TRBJ1-2, is DSGVTQTPKHLITATGQRVTLRCSPRSGDLSVYWYQQSLDQGLQFLIQYYNGEERAKGNILERFSAQQFPDLHSELNLSSLELGDSALYFCASSAPRPGQGNYGYTFGSGTRLTVV.

The chain links TRBV7-2 to TRBJ2-3; D might be TRBD1 or TRBD2, each matching 5 bases. Trimming shortened V by 3 bases and J by 4 bases, and 14 bases separated the two germline ends. This CDR3 is built from 15 residues. Germline V gene sequence: CDR1 SGHTA, CDR2 FQGNSA. CDR3 bases: TGTGCCAGCAGCTTCAGGGCTGGGGGAGCAGATACGCAGTATTTT. Translation gives CASSFRAGGADTQYF.

This sequence joins TRBV7-8 and TRBJ1-4; 7 nucleotides align to TRBD1. J was trimmed by 7 bases and V by 5 bases; bases with no gene match: 4. This CDR3 spans 13 amino acids. In germline, CDR1 is SGHVS, CDR2 FQNEAQ. CDR3 amino acids: CASSAGGGEKLFF. DNA of the CDR3: TGTGCCAGCAGCGCAGGGGGTGGTGAAAAACTGTTTTTT.

This sequence joins TRBV5-1 and TRBJ1-2; D is unclear. V was pared by 1 base and J by 6 bases, with 10 bases between. Germline assignment: CDR1 SGHRS and CDR2 YFSETQ. The CDR3 spans 13 residues. The CDR3 DNA reads as TGCGCCAGCAGCTTGTCGGTTGGCAATGGCTACACCTTC. As protein: CASSLSVGNGYTF. The entire variable domain, with the rest obtained from reference TRBV5-1 and TRBJ1-2, is as follows: KAGVTQTPRYLIKTRGQQVTLSCSPISGHRSVSWYQQTPGQGLQFLFEYFSETQRNKGNFPGRFSGRQFSNSRSEMNVSTLELGDSALYLCASSLSVGNGYTFGSGTRLTVV.

The chain employs TRBV15 and TRBJ2-5; 7 nucleotides match TRBD2. CDR1 and CDR2 from the germline V gene are LNHNV and YYDKDF (reference sequence). CDR3 size: 17 residues. V shed 0 bases and J 3 bases; nucleotides not matched to a gene: 10. CDR3 amino acids: CATSRDLRASGKETQYF. The DNA of the CDR3 is TGTGCCACCAGCAGAGATCTGAGGGCTAGCGGTAAAGAGACCCAGTACTTC.